The 16 T cell receptor beta chains presented below share a single source sample, sequenced in a study of cytomegalovirus exposure and HLA in healthy donors. This PCR relied on a set of 60 Vbeta primers and 13 Jbeta primers. Sequencing was performed with immunoSEQ multiplex PCR; in TCRdb, only in-frame clones are kept and a portion is missing. The sample yields hundreds of thousands of clones, over 75% seen once. Specimen: PBMCs. These receptors were taken from a boy younger than 18 in good health and CMV-seronegative.

The DNA of the CDR3 is TGCGCCAGCAGCCCCGGGTCAGATACGCAGTATTTT. This encodes CASSPGSDTQYF. The rearrangement joins TRBV4-1 to TRBJ2-3; no clear D. The CDR3 loop spans 12 amino acids. Germline lookup yields CDR1 MGHRA and CDR2 YSYEKL. Trimming left V 4 bases short and J 4 bases short, with 6 bases between.

This clone was detected only once. The rearrangement uses TRBV27 and TRBJ2-7; 7 bases are a match to TRBD2. The CDR3 spans 16 residues. Trimming removed 2 bases from V and 2 bases from J; junction bases left unmatched: 9. CDR1 and CDR2 (germline): MNHEY, SMNVEV (reference sequence). CDR3 nucleotides: TGTGCCAGCAGTTTAATCGGCGGGAGTGCCCCCTACGAGCAGTACTTC. Its translation: CASSLIGGSAPYEQYF.

This chain joins TRBV9 and TRBJ1-2; TRBD1 might be the D (5 bases). Trimming stripped 0 bases from V and 2 bases from J, with 8 bases between. The CDR3 is 14 amino acids. Germline lookup yields CDR1 SGDLS and CDR2 YYNGEE. CDR3 DNA sequence: TGTGCCAGCAGCGTAGTTCCAGGGAACTATGGCTACACCTTC. Its translation is CASSVVPGNYGYTF.

This clone was counted between two and nine times. This chain joins TRBV7-9 and TRBJ1-4; the match to TRBD1 covers 12 bases. Per germline, CDR1 SEHNR and CDR2 FQNEAQ (reference sequence). CDR3 size: 14 residues. Losses at the gene ends were 5 bases for V and 12 bases for J; bases not matched to a gene: 7. CDR3 bases: TGTGCCAGCAGCCACCGGGACAGGGGGCTAGAACTGTTTTTT. Translation: CASSHRDRGLELFF.

The chain joins TRBV7-9 to TRBJ1-1, with D unclear. This CDR3 contains 16 residues. V was shortened by 5 bases and J by 0 bases, with 16 bases between the two germline ends. CDR1 and CDR2 (germline): SEHNR, FQNEAQ (reference sequence). CDR3 bases: TGTGCCAGCAGCCACCCCCGGAGATTTTTGAACACTGAAGCTTTCTTT. Amino acid sequence: CASSHPRRFLNTEAFF.

The chain couples TRBV2 to TRBJ1-3, with a tentative D call TRBD1 (5 bases). The CDR3 contains 12 residues. Trimming left V 6 bases short and J 8 bases short, with 11 bases between. CDR1 and CDR2 (germline): SNHLY, FYNNEI. CDR3 sequence reads: CASSQTRDTIYF. Written as DNA, the CDR3 is TGTGCCAGCAGCCAAACCAGGGACACCATATATTTT.

Only one count was recorded for this clone. The chain uses TRBV19 and TRBJ2-7; TRBD2 aligns across 12 bases. The CDR3 is made up of 15 amino acids. Germline V gives CDR1 LNHDA, CDR2 SQIVND (reference sequence). With V trimmed by 7 bases and J by 3 bases, 7 bases remained unmatched. The CDR3 here is CASTTRTSGDYEQYF. The CDR3, as DNA: TGTGCCAGTACCACCCGGACTAGCGGGGACTACGAGCAGTACTTC.

The chain couples TRBV30 to TRBJ1-5; D gene uncertain. The germline V gene encodes CDR1 GTSNPN and CDR2 SVGIG (reference sequence). The CDR3 loop spans 13 amino acids. V was trimmed by 0 bases and J by 6 bases, leaving 9 bases between them. CDR3 loop: CAWSVAFGQPQHF. CDR3 DNA: TGTGCCTGGAGTGTAGCGTTCGGTCAGCCCCAGCATTTT.

This clone showed up just a few times. This rearrangement joins TRBV25-1 to TRBJ2-7; D remains ambiguous. CDR1 and CDR2 (germline): MGHDK, SYGVNS. The CDR3 totals 12 residues. V shed 3 bases and J shed 3 bases, with 6 bases lying between them. The CDR3 DNA sequence: TGTGCCAGCAGTGAGCCGGGCTACGAGCAGTACTTC. Amino acids: CASSEPGYEQYF.

The V gene is TRBV6-1, the J gene TRBJ1-6; D unresolved. The CDR3 consists of 14 residues. From germline, CDR1 is MNHNS and CDR2 SASEGT. Trimming stripped 5 bases from V and 8 bases from J, with 13 bases between. The CDR3 is CASSKYARDSPLHF. The DNA for the CDR3 is TGTGCCAGCAGTAAATACGCCCGGGATTCACCCCTCCACTTT.

The V call is TRBV15, the J call TRBJ2-5, with TRBD1 matching over 8 bases. V was pared by 1 base and J by 4 bases, with 2 bases of the junction left unmatched. The CDR3 sequence is 14 residues long. From germline, CDR1 is LNHNV and CDR2 YYDKDF (reference sequence). The CDR3 DNA is TGTGCCACCAGCAGAGGGGGGACAGGAGAGACCCAGTACTTC. Its translation: CATSRGGTGETQYF.

The V gene is TRBV19, the J gene TRBJ1-3, with D unclear. Germline loops: CDR1 LNHDA, CDR2 SQIVND (reference sequence). The V and J ends lost 5 bases and 4 bases respectively, with 6 bases between them. CDR3 length: 12 amino acids. In DNA, the CDR3 is TGTGCCAGTAGTCAGTCGGGAAACACCATATATTTT. Its protein product is CASSQSGNTIYF.

The CDR3 loop is CASSQRGLQGIGEAFF. CDR3 nucleotides: TGCGCCAGCAGCCAAAGGGGGTTACAGGGGATAGGTGAAGCTTTCTTT. This chain links TRBV4-1 with TRBJ1-1, with 7 positions matching TRBD1. This CDR3 has 16 amino acids. Germline V gene lookup returns CDR1 MGHRA and CDR2 YSYEKL. Germline trimming cut 2 bases from V and 7 bases from J; bases unmatched to any gene: 13.

The chain joins TRBV2 to TRBJ2-2; weak D call: TRBD1 (6 bases). The CDR3 is 12 residues long. Per the germline V gene, CDR1 is SNHLY and CDR2 is FYNNEI. Between the trimmed V and J ends, which lost 9 bases and 6 bases, there was a span of 11 bases. The CDR3 nucleotides are TGTGCCAGACAGGGTACTCCCGGGGAGCTGTTTTTT. Translation: CARQGTPGELFF.

The chain couples TRBV19 to TRBJ1-1; no clear D. Germline lookup yields CDR1 LNHDA and CDR2 SQIVND (reference sequence). V shed 1 base and J shed 1 base, with 10 bases lying between them. This CDR3 comprises 15 residues. CDR3 DNA sequence: TGTGCCAGTAGTATAGGGTTGGTTAGGAACACTGAAGCTTTCTTT. Its translation is CASSIGLVRNTEAFF.

The rearrangement joins TRBV6-5 to TRBJ2-2; a possible D gene is TRBD2 (6 bases). V dropped 0 bases and J dropped 6 bases, with 14 bases sitting between them. Germline CDR1 MNHEY, CDR2 SVGAGI. The CDR3 is made up of 16 amino acids. The CDR3 loop reads CASSYSWGEVAGELFF. The CDR3 bases are TGTGCCAGCAGTTACTCATGGGGGGAAGTGGCCGGGGAGCTGTTTTTT.